Following are 18 T cell receptor beta chains from one sample sequenced in a study of cytomegalovirus exposure and HLA in healthy donors. The primer mix had 60 Vbeta and 13 Jbeta primers. Only in-frame clones appear in the TCRdb table, and some are missing; sequencing was by immunoSEQ multiplex PCR. The sample records 80,000 to 100,000 clones, 60% to 75% being singletons. Sequencing used PBMCs. Receptor source: a female donor in good health and CMV-seronegative.

This chain joins TRBV19 and TRBJ1-1, with D perhaps matching TRBD1 (6 bases). V was trimmed by 1 base and J by 0 bases, leaving 9 bases between them. The CDR3 sequence is 15 residues long. Germline values: CDR1 LNHDA, CDR2 SQIVND (reference sequence). As DNA, the CDR3 is TGTGCCAGTAGTATAGGGACAGCCCTGAACACTGAAGCTTTCTTT. This translates into CASSIGTALNTEAFF. Variable domain in full (rest from reference TRBV19 and TRBJ1-1): DGGITQSPKYLFRKEGQNVTLSCEQNLNHDAMYWYRQDPGQGLRLIYYSQIVNDFQKGDIAEGYSVSREKKESFPLTVTSAQKNPTAFYLCASSIGTALNTEAFFGQGTRLTVV.

This chain uses TRBV30 with TRBJ2-4; TRBD1 agrees at 9 bases. The V segment lost 5 bases and the J segment 10 bases; nucleotides outside the gene matches: 12. The CDR3 has 14 residues. The germline CDR1 and CDR2 sequences are GTSNPN and SVGIG (reference sequence). The CDR3 here is CAWDAGQGLGIQYF. The DNA of the CDR3 is TGTGCCTGGGATGCTGGACAGGGGTTAGGAATTCAGTACTTC. Based on the CDR3 plus reference TRBV30 and TRBJ2-4, the full variable domain is SQTIHQWPATLVQPVGSPLSLECTVEGTSNPNLYWYRQAAGRGLQLLFYSVGIGQISSEVPQNLSASRPQDRQFILSSKKLLLSDSGFYLCAWDAGQGLGIQYFGAGTRLSVL.

This clone appeared a single time. J is TRBJ1-1 and V is TRBV27, with D unresolved. The CDR3 has 13 amino acids. Germline CDR1 and CDR2: MNHEY and SMNVEV (reference sequence). Trimming took 9 bases from V and 5 from J, leaving 16 bases between them. CDR3 coding DNA: TGTGCCAGTCAACGGGGATTGGGGACTGAAGCTTTCTTT. Its protein product is CASQRGLGTEAFF.

This chain connects TRBV28 to TRBJ1-1, with 12 nucleotides matching TRBD1. The CDR3 loop spans 15 amino acids. The germline V gene has CDR1 MDHEN and CDR2 SYDVKM. V lost 5 bases to trimming and J lost 4 bases; unmatched junction nucleotides: 5. The CDR3 DNA reads as TGTGCCAGCAGTCTCCGGGACAGGGGGCCCACTGAAGCTTTCTTT. Translation gives CASSLRDRGPTEAFF.

The chain has TRBV30 and TRBJ2-7; D might be TRBD1 (6 bases). The CDR3 is 14 residues long. Looked up from germline, CDR1 is GTSNPN and CDR2 is SVGIG (reference sequence). V was cut by 5 bases and J by 4 bases, with 18 bases left in between. The CDR3 region is CAWGMNRDRYEQYF. The CDR3 region has the DNA TGTGCCTGGGGAATGAACAGGGATCGGTACGAGCAGTACTTC.

This clone has just one count. This chain links TRBV27 with TRBJ1-1; no firm D call. V dropped 3 bases and J dropped 3 bases, with 8 bases sitting between them. The germline V gene has CDR1 MNHEY and CDR2 SMNVEV (reference sequence). This CDR3 has 13 amino acids. CDR3 nucleotide sequence: TGTGCCAGCAGTTTCACCCGGGACACTGAAGCTTTCTTT. It translates to CASSFTRDTEAFF.

The chain combines TRBV5-6 with TRBJ1-6; D is perhaps TRBD1 (6 bases). Trimming stripped 3 bases from V and 7 bases from J, with 11 bases between. Germline V gene sequence: CDR1 SGHDT, CDR2 YYEEEE. The CDR3 totals 14 residues. The CDR3 nucleotides read TGTGCCAGCAGCTCGCAGGGGTACAATTCACCCCTCCACTTT. Translation: CASSSQGYNSPLHF.

The chain combines TRBV27 with TRBJ2-1; 10 nucleotides line up with TRBD2. This CDR3 has 15 amino acids. The germline gives CDR1 MNHEY, CDR2 SMNVEV (reference sequence). V lost 2 bases to trimming and J lost 6 bases; unmatched junction nucleotides: 4. The CDR3 DNA sequence: TGTGCCAGCAGTTTAATAGCGGGAGGCCTCAATGAGCAGTTCTTC. It encodes CASSLIAGGLNEQFF.

The chain combines TRBV10-1 with TRBJ2-7; 7 bases are a match to TRBD1. The ends lost 6 bases at V and 5 bases at J; junction bases unmatched: 10. The germline gives CDR1 WNHNN, CDR2 SYGVQD (reference sequence). The CDR3 is 14 residues long. The CDR3 bases are TGCGCCAGCAGGGACAGGCCGACGTTGCACGAGCAGTACTTC. Its translation is CASRDRPTLHEQYF.

The gene calls are TRBV11-2 and TRBJ2-4, with D possibly matching TRBD1 (6 bases). The germline CDR1 and CDR2 sequences are SGHAT and FQNNGV. V was cut by 6 bases and J by 1 base, with 13 bases left in between. The CDR3 has 15 residues. The CDR3 DNA reads TGTGCCAGCAGACGGACAGATCTGGCCAAAAACATTCAGTACTTC. As protein: CASRRTDLAKNIQYF.

This rearrangement joins TRBV7-9 to TRBJ2-5; 13 bases are a match to TRBD2. CDR3 length: 18 residues. V lost 7 bases and J lost 2; bases outside the gene matches: 13. CDR1 is SEHNR and CDR2 is FQNEAQ in the germline V gene (reference sequence). Here the CDR3 reads CASTTTSGRARGQETQYF. CDR3 nucleotide sequence: TGTGCCAGCACCACCACTAGCGGGAGGGCTCGGGGGCAAGAGACCCAGTACTTC.

The chain is built from TRBV29-1 and TRBJ1-2, with D unresolved. This CDR3 has 15 residues. V was clipped by 2 bases and J by 1 base, with 14 bases between them. The germline V gene has CDR1 SQVTM and CDR2 ANQGSEA. CDR3 DNA sequence: TGCAGCGTTGAATGGGCCGGCCGCTTTAACTATGGCTACACCTTC. Amino acid sequence: CSVEWAGRFNYGYTF. Full variable domain (remainder filled in from reference TRBV29-1 and TRBJ1-2): SAVISQKPSRDICQRGTSLTIQCQVDSQVTMMFWYRQQPGQSLTLIATANQGSEATYESGFVIDKFPISRPNLTFSTLTVSNMSPEDSSIYLCSVEWAGRFNYGYTFGSGTRLTVV.

The J gene is TRBJ2-5, the V gene TRBV2, with D tentatively TRBD1 (6 bases). The CDR3 extends over 14 amino acids. Between the trimmed V and J ends, which lost 0 bases and 5 bases, there was a span of 10 bases. Germline CDR1 reads SNHLY; CDR2 reads FYNNEI. CDR3 sequence: CASSEARGLETQYF. The CDR3 DNA follows: TGTGCCAGCAGTGAAGCCAGGGGATTGGAGACCCAGTACTTC.

This chain uses TRBV29-1 with TRBJ2-3; D is ambiguous. The germline V gene has CDR1 SQVTM and CDR2 ANQGSEA. The CDR3 is 13 residues long. Trimming took off 7 bases at V and 0 bases at J, with 11 bases between the two ends. The CDR3 loop is CSATTQSTDTQYF. In nucleotides, the CDR3 is TGCAGCGCGACAACCCAAAGCACAGATACGCAGTATTTT.

The DNA of the CDR3 is TGTGCCACCAGCAGAGATAAAGGGGCGGACTATGGCTACACCTTC. This encodes CATSRDKGADYGYTF. The chain recombines TRBV15 with TRBJ1-2, with D tentatively TRBD1 (5 bases). V was clipped by 0 bases and J by 3 bases, with 11 bases between them. The CDR3 extends over 15 amino acids. Germline CDR1 reads LNHNV; CDR2 reads YYDKDF (reference sequence).

The count of this clone is one. CDR3 sequence: CASSSRQGMVKGYTF. The CDR3 bases are TGTGCCAGCAGCTCACGACAGGGGATGGTTAAGGGCTACACCTTC. The rearrangement links TRBV7-9 to TRBJ1-2; TRBD1 agrees at 8 bases. The CDR3 runs to 15 residues. Germline trimming cut 4 bases from V and 8 bases from J; bases unmatched to any gene: 12. The V gene's germline CDR1 is SEHNR and CDR2 FQNEAQ (reference sequence).

This clone was seen only a few times. In DNA, the CDR3 is TGTGCCAGCAGCTTAAAACGGGAGGGGGCTCCTAGCATGAAGACCCAGTACTTC. This sequence encodes CASSLKREGAPSMKTQYF. This chain connects TRBV7-6 to TRBJ2-5; perhaps TRBD2 as D (8 bases). Germline assignment: CDR1 SGHVS and CDR2 FNYEAQ. V was shortened by 2 bases and J by 6 bases, with 25 bases between the two germline ends. There are 18 residues in the CDR3.

The chain couples TRBV30 to TRBJ1-1, with D perhaps matching TRBD1 (6 bases). The CDR3 loop spans 13 amino acids. V dropped 4 bases and J dropped 2 bases, with 11 bases sitting between them. Germline V gene lookup returns CDR1 GTSNPN and CDR2 SVGIG (reference sequence). For the CDR3, the DNA is TGTGCCTGGAATCCGGGACACAACACTGAAGCTTTCTTT. Protein sequence: CAWNPGHNTEAFF.